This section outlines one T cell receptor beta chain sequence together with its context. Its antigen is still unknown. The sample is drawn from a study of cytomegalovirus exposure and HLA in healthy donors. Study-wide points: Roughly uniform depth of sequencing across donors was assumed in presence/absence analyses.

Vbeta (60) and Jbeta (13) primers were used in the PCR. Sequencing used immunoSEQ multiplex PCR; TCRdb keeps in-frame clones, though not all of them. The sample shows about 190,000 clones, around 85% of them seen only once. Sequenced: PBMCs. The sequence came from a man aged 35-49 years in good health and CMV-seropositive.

CDR3 sequence (DNA): TGCGCCAGCAGCGGCACGGGACAGCAAGAGACCCAGTACTTC. Protein product: CASSGTGQQETQYF. The chain has TRBV5-1 and TRBJ2-5; the match to TRBD1 covers 7 bases. The CDR3 is 14 amino acids. Unmatched junction bases numbered 5, after V lost 4 bases and J lost 2 bases. Germline-derived CDR1 and CDR2 are SGHRS and YFSETQ.